The 21 T cell receptor beta chains below were found in one sample sequenced in a study of shared clonotypes between healthy human individuals (dated by TCRdb to about 2020). The receptor library was made with the immunoSEQ multiplex PCR assay. The source is immuneACCESS, and TCRdb retained only in-frame sequences with V and J called. Part of the clones is not carried over; for the studies checked, unresolved V genes explain less than half of this, and the remainder is unexplained. The sample table holds approximately 980,000 clones, of which more than 75% were seen once. Of the sample, nearly 1.5% falls within the top ten clones. Source material: memory CD4+ T cells sorted from blood. The label giving this sample's cell subset or site can be read as: CD45RA-negative fraction. The source is a man younger than 35 in good health.

In the case of this clone: The same CDR3 can be traced to other DNA sequences in this sample. This CDR3 is CASSTSGQPQHF. In DNA, the CDR3 is TGTGCCAGCAGTACTTCTGGACAGCCCCAGCATTTT. The V gene is TRBV6-5, the J gene TRBJ1-5; D call uncertain. Germline V gene data show CDR1 as MNHEY and CDR2 as SVGAGI. The CDR3 has 12 residues. Trimming took 5 bases from V and 7 from J, leaving 9 bases between them.

This clone was counted a single time. This sequence joins TRBV30 and TRBJ1-1; 7 nucleotides line up with TRBD1. Germline V gene lookup returns CDR1 GTSNPN and CDR2 SVGIG (reference sequence). The J segment lost 3 bases and the V segment lost 3 bases, leaving 4 bases of the junction unmatched. The CDR3 consists of 13 residues. CDR3 sequence: CAWRDRRDTEAFF. CDR3 bases: TGTGCCTGGAGGGACAGGAGGGACACTGAAGCTTTCTTT.

This clone has more than one count but fewer than ten. The J gene is TRBJ1-2, the V gene TRBV5-6, with a possible D match to TRBD1 (5 bases). Trimming removed 0 bases at V and 0 bases at J, with 12 bases between. The CDR3 loop spans 16 amino acids. Germline V gene lookup returns CDR1 SGHDT and CDR2 YYEEEE. The CDR3 here is CASSLGQRGPNYGYTF. DNA for the CDR3: TGTGCCAGCAGCTTGGGGCAACGGGGCCCTAACTATGGCTACACCTTC.

The chain joins TRBV30 to TRBJ1-2, with D possibly matching TRBD1 (6 bases). The CDR3 is 13 amino acids. Germline CDR1 reads GTSNPN; CDR2 reads SVGIG (reference sequence). The ends were cut back, 5 bases at V and 2 bases at J, with 12 bases in the middle. Here the CDR3 DNA reads TGTGCCTGGGGGGGACACTCGAACTATGGCTACACCTTC. This sequence encodes CAWGGHSNYGYTF.

Concerning this clone: The same CDR3 is also encoded by other DNA sequences in this sample. V and J are TRBV7-9 and TRBJ1-1; TRBD1 aligns across 8 bases. Germline V lookup: CDR1 SEHNR, CDR2 FQNEAQ (reference sequence). V lost 5 bases to trimming and J lost 0 bases; unmatched junction nucleotides: 5. The CDR3 totals 15 residues. The CDR3 here is CASSPRTGLNTEAFF. Here the CDR3 DNA reads TGTGCCAGCAGCCCACGGACAGGGTTGAACACTGAAGCTTTCTTT.

The chain combines TRBV7-2 with TRBJ2-5; D uncertain. CDR3 length equals 14 residues. Trimming pared 0 bases from V and 5 bases from J, leaving 10 bases between. Per germline, CDR1 SGHTA and CDR2 FQGNSA. DNA for the CDR3: TGTGCCAGCAGCTTAGCCCGGCAGTCGGAGACCCAGTACTTC. It translates to CASSLARQSETQYF. Complete variable domain (other parts from reference TRBV7-2 and TRBJ2-5): GAGVSQSPSNKVTEKGKDVELRCDPISGHTALYWYRQSLGQGLEFLIYFQGNSAPDKSGLPSDRFSAERTGGSVSTLTIQRTQQEDSAVYLCASSLARQSETQYFGPGTRLLVL.

V usage is TRBV5-1 and J usage is TRBJ1-2; D unresolved. This CDR3 region has 13 residues. Germline loops: CDR1 SGHRS, CDR2 YFSETQ. Trimming took off 0 bases at V and 2 bases at J, with 5 bases between the two ends. DNA of the CDR3: TGCGCCAGCAGCTTGGGTAGCAACTATGGCTACACCTTC. Residues: CASSLGSNYGYTF.

The V call is TRBV5-1, the J call TRBJ2-2, with 13 positions matching TRBD2. Germline V gives CDR1 SGHRS, CDR2 YFSETQ. There are 15 residues in the CDR3. V was pared by 4 bases and J by 5 bases, with 2 bases of the junction left unmatched. CDR3 coding DNA: TGCGCCAGCAGCGCGGGACTAGCGGGAACCGGGGAGCTGTTTTTT. Translated: CASSAGLAGTGELFF.

This sequence joins TRBV19 and TRBJ2-3; perhaps TRBD2 as D (6 bases). Between the trimmed V and J ends, which lost 6 bases and 3 bases, there was a span of 7 bases. Germline values: CDR1 LNHDA, CDR2 SQIVND (reference sequence). The CDR3 consists of 12 residues. CDR3 residues: CASSGRTDTQYF. CDR3 coding DNA: TGTGCCAGTAGCGGGAGAACAGATACGCAGTATTTT.

The chain has TRBV2 and TRBJ1-5; a weak D match, TRBD1 (5 bases). CDR1 is SNHLY, CDR2 FYNNEI, per germline. The V and J ends lost 6 bases and 5 bases respectively, with 17 bases between them. The CDR3 has 15 residues. The CDR3 is CASRGDGGSDQPQHF. The CDR3 DNA is TGTGCCAGCAGGGGGGATGGGGGAAGCGATCAGCCCCAGCATTTT.

The chain links TRBV7-2 to TRBJ2-3, with TRBD2 identical over 11 bases. Trimming took 4 bases from V and 4 from J; bases not matched to a gene: 7. There are 16 residues in the CDR3. CDR1 and CDR2 from the germline V gene are SGHTA and FQGNSA. As DNA, the CDR3 is TGTGCCAGCAGCTCCCCTACTAGCGGGAGAGCAGATACGCAGTATTTT. Translated: CASSSPTSGRADTQYF.

This clone was observed a single time. This chain joins TRBV28 and TRBJ2-5; D call uncertain. This CDR3 spans 17 amino acids. Per the germline V gene, CDR1 is MDHEN and CDR2 is SYDVKM. Between the trimmed V and J ends, which lost 2 bases and 2 bases, there was a span of 18 bases. As DNA, the CDR3 is TGTGCCAGCAGTTTAGGGCAGGAAGTGAGGCTACAAGAGACCCAGTACTTC. It is translated as CASSLGQEVRLQETQYF.

CDR3 sequence reads: CASSETWLGTDTQYF. CDR3 coding DNA: TGTGCCAGCAGTGAAACCTGGTTAGGCACAGATACGCAGTATTTT. This chain connects TRBV2 to TRBJ2-3; D is ambiguous. Germline CDR1 SNHLY, CDR2 FYNNEI. V was clipped by 2 bases and J by 1 base, with 10 bases between them. There are 15 residues in the CDR3.

CDR3 in DNA: TGTGCCAGTAGTAGCGTACAGGGCCAGTTCACCTTC. The encoded protein is CASSSVQGQFTF. V usage is TRBV19 and J usage is TRBJ1-2; D might be TRBD1 (6 bases). This CDR3 region has 12 residues. V lost 4 bases and J 13 bases, leaving 16 bases between the germline ends. Germline V gene lookup returns CDR1 LNHDA and CDR2 SQIVND (reference sequence).

This rearrangement joins TRBV6-1 to TRBJ2-7, with D maybe TRBD2 (6 bases). This CDR3 spans 13 amino acids. CDR1 is MNHNS, CDR2 SASEGT, per germline. With 7 bases removed from V and 3 bases from J, the gap between germline ends came to 13 bases. This CDR3 is CASTPGLIYEQYF. Here the CDR3 DNA reads TGTGCCAGCACCCCGGGACTCATCTACGAGCAGTACTTC.

This clone has a handful of counts. The chain uses TRBV6-5 and TRBJ2-3; 10 bases line up with TRBD2. Germline V lookup: CDR1 MNHEY, CDR2 SVGAGI. Losses at the gene ends were 6 bases for V and 2 bases for J; bases not matched to a gene: 5. The CDR3 has 15 amino acids. Written as DNA, the CDR3 is TGTGCCAGCAGACATACTAGCGGGAACACAGATACGCAGTATTTT. It encodes CASRHTSGNTDTQYF.

This rearrangement joins TRBV25-1 to TRBJ2-1, with D possibly called TRBD1 or TRBD2 (5 bases each). CDR1 MGHDK and CDR2 SYGVNS come from the germline V gene. This CDR3 spans 15 amino acids. V shed 2 bases and J shed 5 bases, with 13 bases lying between them. CDR3 in amino acids: CASSEPGPQHNEQFF. Written as DNA, the CDR3 is TGTGCCAGCAGTGAACCGGGACCCCAACACAATGAGCAGTTCTTC.

The chain has TRBV6-5 and TRBJ1-2; the D gene is possibly TRBD1 (5 bases). The CDR3 sequence is 12 residues long. In germline, CDR1 is MNHEY, CDR2 SVGAGI. V was trimmed by 9 bases and J by 4 bases, leaving 12 bases between them. CDR3 nucleotides: TGTGCCAGTGGGACGACAGTCTATGGCTACACCTTC. Amino acids: CASGTTVYGYTF.

In its sample, this clone was seen once. The J gene is TRBJ2-1, the V gene TRBV29-1, with TRBD2 matching over 10 bases. With V trimmed by 8 bases and J by 0 bases, 4 bases remained unmatched. The germline V gene encodes CDR1 SQVTM and CDR2 ANQGSEA. The CDR3 spans 14 residues. CDR3 in amino acids: CSLRLAGSYNEQFF. CDR3 DNA sequence: TGCAGCTTACGACTAGCGGGCTCCTACAATGAGCAGTTCTTC.

Concerning this clone itself: This sample also contains other DNA sequences that code for the same CDR3. The chain couples TRBV10-3 to TRBJ1-2; D not resolved. V was pared by 0 bases and J by 2 bases, with 1 base between. Per the germline V gene, CDR1 is ENHRY and CDR2 is SYGVKD. CDR3 length equals 12 residues. CDR3 DNA: TGTGCCATCAGTGAGTCCAACTATGGCTACACCTTC. Encoded protein: CAISESNYGYTF.

The V call is TRBV5-1, the J call TRBJ2-1; D might be TRBD1 or TRBD2, each matching 5 bases. Germline-derived CDR1 and CDR2 are SGHRS and YFSETQ. CDR3 length: 14 residues. Deletions cut 0 bases from V and 6 bases from J, with 10 bases between. The CDR3 DNA is TGCGCCAGCAGCTTGGGTTGGGGGACCAATGAGCAGTTCTTC. This sequence encodes CASSLGWGTNEQFF.